The entry that follows covers one T cell receptor beta chain sequence. The data stem from a study of shared clonotypes between healthy human individuals. Background on the study: Donor ages ranged 18 to 49 years: a couple of women, a few men.

V was shortened by 0 bases and J by 2 bases, with 11 bases between the two germline ends. Per germline, CDR1 SGDLS and CDR2 YYNGEE. The CDR3 is made up of 15 amino acids. Execution of the assay was at deep level. Every subset's genomic DNA went evenly onto several immunoSEQ plates. As handled by the study authors: Filtering differed since immunoSEQ provided only junctions, with no quality scores. Assay: immunoSEQ multiplex PCR; the TCRdb copy retains only in-frame clones and omits some. That table supplies the V and J calls and clone size; D and trimming were determined from the DNA. This sample has around 500,000 clones, with 81% found just once.

Sequences were obtained from PBMCs. The receptor's source is a woman aged 40 to 50 in good health. Some clones in this sample may be carry-over from other donors' samples. The rearrangement uses TRBV9 and TRBJ1-2; D is undetermined. The DNA of the CDR3 is TGTGCCAGCAGCGTAGATCAGGATCCAAACTATGGCTACACCTTC. Translating it yields CASSVDQDPNYGYTF.